A single sample is the source of the 3 T cell receptor beta chains below, sequenced in a study of shared clonotypes between healthy human individuals. Sequencing was performed with immunoSEQ multiplex PCR; in TCRdb, only in-frame clones are kept and a portion is missing. The sample includes approximately 2.5 million clones, over 85% seen only once; the top ten take roughly 0.39%. Sequenced input: naive CD4+ T cells from PBMCs. Subset: CD45RA+ positively selected. These receptors all stem from a man aged 18-30 years in good health. Some clones in this sample may be carry-over from other donors' samples.

The gene calls are TRBV2 and TRBJ1-2; no reliable D call. CDR1 SNHLY and CDR2 FYNNEI come from the germline V gene. V lost 8 bases to trimming and J lost 4 bases, with 8 bases between them. The CDR3 is made up of 11 amino acids. The CDR3 loop reads CASSYFYGYTF. The CDR3 DNA reads TGTGCCAGCTCTTACTTCTATGGCTACACCTTC.

The CDR3 region has the DNA TGTGCCAGCAGTTTTCGGCAGGCGACTAGCGGGAGGGGCGTACACGAGCAGTACTTC. It translates to CASSFRQATSGRGVHEQYF. V and J are TRBV28 and TRBJ2-7; 14 nucleotides line up with TRBD2. The CDR3 extends over 19 amino acids. Germline V gene data show CDR1 as MDHEN and CDR2 as SYDVKM. V was pared by 3 bases and J by 5 bases, with 15 bases of the junction left unmatched.

This chain uses TRBV19 with TRBJ2-3; 7 nucleotides line up with TRBD2. The junction had 5 bases not matched to a gene; V was cut back by 3 bases and J by 5 bases. The CDR3 runs to 14 residues. Germline-derived CDR1 and CDR2 are LNHDA and SQIVND (reference sequence). CDR3 in DNA: TGTGCCAGTAGTATTGGCGGGAGTAGAGATACGCAGTATTTT. This sequence encodes CASSIGGSRDTQYF.